Following are 18 T cell receptor beta chains from one sample sequenced in a study of blood T cell repertoires in COVID-19. Using immunoSEQ multiplex PCR, the repertoire was profiled, and TCRdb retains in-frame clones only, with some absent. This table holds roughly 200,000 clones, approximately 91% found once. The sequenced sample was peripheral blood. Every receptor here comes from a man between 18 and 35 years old with active or convalescent COVID-19.

The CDR3 region is CASSYSNFRGHGYTF. As DNA, the CDR3 is TGTGCCAGCAGTTACTCGAATTTCAGGGGGCATGGCTACACCTTC. V is TRBV6-2 or TRBV6-3 and J is TRBJ1-2; TRBD1 matches at 8 bases. The germline gives CDR1 MNHEY, CDR2 SVGEGT. V gave up 0 bases and J gave up 6 bases; unmatched junction bases: 6. This CDR3 comprises 15 residues.

The chain is built from TRBV19 and TRBJ2-7, with TRBD1 identical over 8 bases. This CDR3 comprises 16 residues. With V trimmed by 6 bases and J by 1 base, 11 bases remained unmatched. The germline gives CDR1 LNHDA, CDR2 SQIVND (reference sequence). The CDR3 coding sequence is TGTGCCAGTAGCGTCGGAAGACAGGGGATTTCCTACGAGCAGTACTTC. The encoded protein is CASSVGRQGISYEQYF. Filled out from reference TRBV19 and TRBJ2-7, the complete variable domain reads DGGITQSPKYLFRKEGQNVTLSCEQNLNHDAMYWYRQDPGQGLRLIYYSQIVNDFQKGDIAEGYSVSREKKESFPLTVTSAQKNPTAFYLCASSVGRQGISYEQYFGPGTRLTVT.

The V gene is TRBV18, the J gene TRBJ1-2; possibly TRBD1 for D (5 bases). Germline CDR1 and CDR2: KGHSH and LQKENI. Trimming pared 6 bases from V and 4 bases from J, leaving 15 bases between. This CDR3 contains 14 residues. CDR3: CASSLSGAGYGYTF. The CDR3 DNA sequence: TGTGCCAGCTCTCTAAGTGGGGCCGGCTATGGCTACACCTTC.

The CDR3 loop reads CASSLAVAGGSNQPQHF. Written as DNA, the CDR3 is TGTGCCAGCAGCTTAGCGGTGGCAGGGGGAAGCAATCAGCCCCAGCATTTT. The chain uses TRBV7-8 and TRBJ1-5; 7 bases are shared with TRBD1. Trimming took 0 bases from V and 1 from J; bases not matched to a gene: 6. The germline V gene encodes CDR1 SGHVS and CDR2 FQNEAQ. This CDR3 has 17 amino acids. Full variable domain (remainder filled in from reference TRBV7-8 and TRBJ1-5): GAGVSQSPRYKVAKRGQDVALRCDPISGHVSLFWYQQALGQGPEFLTYFQNEAQLDKSGLPSDRFFAERPEGSVSTLKIQRTQQEDSAVYLCASSLAVAGGSNQPQHFGDGTRLSIL.

This clone has a handful of counts. V is TRBV2 and J is TRBJ1-2, with D hard to call. Germline lookup yields CDR1 SNHLY and CDR2 FYNNEI. The CDR3 extends over 15 amino acids. Trimming removed 5 bases from V and 0 bases from J, with 13 bases in between. CDR3 nucleotides: TGTGCCAGCAGTCCCGATTTCGGGGCTAACTATGGCTACACCTTC. It yields the protein CASSPDFGANYGYTF.

The chain employs TRBV5-6 and TRBJ2-7; 8 nucleotides match TRBD2. Germline values: CDR1 SGHDT, CDR2 YYEEEE. V shed 3 bases and J 4 bases; nucleotides not matched to a gene: 15. This CDR3 is 17 amino acids long. The CDR3 sequence is CASSSIISSGTLYEQYF. CDR3 DNA: TGTGCCAGCAGCTCGATCATCAGTAGCGGGACTCTTTACGAGCAGTACTTC.

The chain combines TRBV29-1 with TRBJ1-2; a possible D gene is TRBD1 (5 bases). The CDR3 runs 13 residues. V was pared by 4 bases and J by 6 bases, with 15 bases between. From germline, CDR1 is SQVTM and CDR2 ANQGSEA. CDR3 sequence (DNA): TGCAGCGTTGCAAGGGGATTCAGGGATGGCTACACCTTC. Translating it yields CSVARGFRDGYTF.

V gene TRBV24-1 combines with J gene TRBJ1-4; a weak D match, TRBD1 (6 bases). V lost 2 bases and J lost 0, with 9 bases in between. CDR1 KGHDR and CDR2 SFDVKD come from the germline V gene. The CDR3 runs 16 residues. CDR3 DNA: TGTGCCACCAGTGATTCGACAGGACCAACTAATGAAAAACTGTTTTTT. Protein product: CATSDSTGPTNEKLFF.

The chain combines TRBV6-2 or TRBV6-3 with TRBJ1-1; D is undetermined. Germline lookup yields CDR1 MNHEY and CDR2 SVGEGT. The CDR3 contains 16 residues. Trimming shortened V by 2 bases and J by 0 bases, and 13 bases separated the two germline ends. CDR3 DNA sequence: TGTGCCAGCAGTTACGTCTTTTGGGCGATGAACACTGAAGCTTTCTTT. Translated, it gives CASSYVFWAMNTEAFF.

This clone has a handful of counts. This rearrangement joins TRBV28 to TRBJ2-3; 11 bases map to TRBD2. J lost 4 bases, V lost 8 bases, and 5 bases had no gene match. CDR1 MDHEN and CDR2 SYDVKM come from the germline V gene. CDR3 length: 14 amino acids. The CDR3 spells CASVPGLAADTQYF. CDR3 nucleotides: TGTGCCAGCGTCCCGGGACTAGCGGCAGATACGCAGTATTTT.

The V call is TRBV30, the J call TRBJ1-1; D possibly corresponds to TRBD1 (6 bases). Trimming took off 0 bases at V and 2 bases at J, with 16 bases between the two ends. Germline V lookup: CDR1 GTSNPN, CDR2 SVGIG (reference sequence). This CDR3 has 16 residues. The CDR3 loop is CAWSVLKGTRNTEAFF. The CDR3 DNA sequence: TGTGCCTGGAGTGTATTAAAAGGGACAAGAAACACTGAAGCTTTCTTT.

The CDR3 is CATSRDPGSSNTEAFF. The DNA of the CDR3 is TGTGCCACCAGCAGAGACCCGGGGTCCTCGAACACTGAAGCTTTCTTT. The chain carries TRBV15 and TRBJ1-1; D is undetermined. CDR3 size: 16 residues. Trimming removed 0 bases from V and 1 base from J, with 12 bases in between. The germline V gene has CDR1 LNHNV and CDR2 YYDKDF (reference sequence).

This chain joins TRBV13 and TRBJ1-6, with no clear D. The V gene's germline CDR1 is PRHDT and CDR2 FYEKMQ (reference sequence). V was shortened by 5 bases and J by 6 bases, with 14 bases between the two germline ends. CDR3 length: 15 amino acids. CDR3 protein: CASSERTGGNSPLHF. Here the CDR3 DNA reads TGTGCCAGCAGCGAAAGAACGGGAGGTAATTCACCCCTCCACTTT.

V is TRBV6-6 and J is TRBJ1-1; 7 bases match TRBD1. The V gene's germline CDR1 is MNHNY and CDR2 SVGAGI (reference sequence). J lost 0 bases, V lost 2 bases, and 3 bases had no gene match. The CDR3 is 15 residues long. Here the CDR3 reads CASSYRTGLNTEAFF. CDR3 coding DNA: TGTGCCAGCAGTTACCGGACAGGACTGAACACTGAAGCTTTCTTT.

This clone showed up just once. The rearrangement uses TRBV28 and TRBJ2-1, with TRBD2 identical over 10 bases. With 10 bases clipped from V and 6 bases from J, the junction kept 3 bases outside the gene matches. This CDR3 contains 12 residues. The germline V gene encodes CDR1 MDHEN and CDR2 SYDVKM. CDR3 loop: CATRTSGNEQFF. CDR3 sequence (DNA): TGTGCCACCCGGACTAGCGGCAATGAGCAGTTCTTC.

The chain is built from TRBV14 and TRBJ2-3; no clear D gene. CDR3 length equals 13 residues. Germline V lookup: CDR1 SGHDN, CDR2 FVKESK. The germline V and J ends were trimmed by 3 bases and 5 bases, with 9 bases remaining between them. The CDR3 DNA follows: TGTGCCAGCAGCCACCCCGGGTTAGATACGCAGTATTTT. Protein product: CASSHPGLDTQYF.

This CDR3 is CATTTGTSGNTIYF. In DNA, the CDR3 is TGTGCCACCACTACAGGGACGTCTGGAAACACCATATATTTT. The V and J genes are TRBV15 and TRBJ1-3, with a weak D call TRBD1 (6 bases). CDR1 and CDR2 from the germline V gene are LNHNV and YYDKDF (reference sequence). This CDR3 region has 14 residues. V was cut by 7 bases and J by 1 base, with 11 bases left in between.

The DNA for the CDR3 is TGTGCCAGCAGCAATAGGGGCAAATTACAGAAACACTTCTCCTACGAGCAGTACTTC. Translated, it gives CASSNRGKLQKHFSYEQYF. The chain joins TRBV21-1 to TRBJ2-7; TRBD1, as called in the table, went unchecked against the DNA. TRBV21-1 is listed as a pseudogene. CDR3 length: 19 residues.